A selection of T cell receptor beta chains follows, all from one sample in a study of cytomegalovirus exposure and HLA in healthy donors. Assay used: immunoSEQ multiplex PCR; TCRdb lists only in-frame clones, some missing. The table lists around 140,000 clones, roughly 10% of them singletons, with roughly 1.9% in the top ten. The sample was PBMCs. The source is a man aged 50 to 59 in good health and CMV-seronegative. CDR3s include the opening cysteine and the closing phenylalanine or tryptophan. A D gene is named only where the DNA matches it firmly. Not every row has a clone size; where given, it reads once, few, many or a size class.

V gene,clone size,D gene,CDR3 length,J gene,CDR3 DNA,CDR3 protein
TRBV7-2,-,TRBD2,14,TRBJ2-7,TGTGCCAGCAGCTTAAACGGGAGGTTGTACGAGCAGTACTTC,CASSLNGRLYEQYF
TRBV6-1,few,-,14,TRBJ1-3,TGTGCCAGCAGCGGGGACTGGAGTGTGGACACCATATATTTT,CASSGDWSVDTIYF
TRBV27,-,-,15,TRBJ1-2,TGTGCCAGCAGTGTAACAAGGAGCATGAACTATGGCTACACCTTC,CASSVTRSMNYGYTF
TRBV19,-,-,15,TRBJ1-4,TGTGCCAGTAGTTTAAGACATGCATCGTCTGAAAAACTGTTTTTT,CASSLRHASSEKLFF
TRBV5-1,few,TRBD1,17,TRBJ1-2,TGCGCCAGCAGCTTGGGATTACAGGGGGCTCGTGGCTATGGCTACACCTTC,CASSLGLQGARGYGYTF
TRBV5-4,few,-,13,TRBJ2-2,TGTGCCAGCAGCTCAGGACAGACCGGGGAGCTGTTTTTT,CASSSGQTGELFF
TRBV29-1,-,-,13,TRBJ1-4,TGCAGCGTTGAAAAGGAGGGAGATGAAAAACTGTTTTTT,CSVEKEGDEKLFF
TRBV6-1,few,-,14,TRBJ2-5,TGTGCCAGCAGTGCCCGGTTAAACCAAGAGACCCAGTACTTC,CASSARLNQETQYF
TRBV2,-,TRBD1,15,TRBJ1-2,TGTGCCAGCAGGACCGACAGGGGGAACCTATTAGGCTACACCTTC,CASRTDRGNLLGYTF
TRBV5-1,-,TRBD2,17,TRBJ2-2,TGCGCCAGCAGCATAACTAGCGGGGGCCCCCGGGGCGGGGAGCTGTTTTTT,CASSITSGGPRGGELFF
TRBV5-1,-,TRBD1,16,TRBJ1-4,TGCGCCAGCAGCTCCTCCGGGACAGGGGGCGAAGGTTTACTGTTTTTT,CASSSSGTGGEGLLFF
TRBV4-1,few,TRBD2,17,TRBJ2-1,TGCGCCAGCAGCCAGGGGCCGGGACTATCCAGCGACAATGAGCAGTTCTTC,CASSQGPGLSSDNEQFF
TRBV18,-,-,16,TRBJ2-2,TGTGCCAGCTCACCACGGCTCAAATCGAACACCGGGGAGCTGTTTTTT,CASSPRLKSNTGELFF
TRBV4-1,few,TRBD1,13,TRBJ1-2,TGCGCCAGCAGCCAGCCGGGACAGTATGGCTACACCTTC,CASSQPGQYGYTF
TRBV2,-,-,15,TRBJ2-2,TGTGCCAGCAGCCCTTACCCCGGGGGCACCGGGGAGCTGTTTTTT,CASSPYPGGTGELFF
TRBV9,few,-,15,TRBJ2-1,TGTGCCAGCAGCGTAGGTGTCCCCCGCGAGGATGAGCAGTTCTTC,CASSVGVPREDEQFF